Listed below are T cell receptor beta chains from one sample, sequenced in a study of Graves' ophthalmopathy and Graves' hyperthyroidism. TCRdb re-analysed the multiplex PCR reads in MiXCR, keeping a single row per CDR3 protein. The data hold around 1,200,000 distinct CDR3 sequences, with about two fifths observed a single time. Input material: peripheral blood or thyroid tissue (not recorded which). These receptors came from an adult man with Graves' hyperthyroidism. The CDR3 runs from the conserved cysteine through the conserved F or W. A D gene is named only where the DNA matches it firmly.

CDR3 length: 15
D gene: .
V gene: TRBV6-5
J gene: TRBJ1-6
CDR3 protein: CASSNRDRLNSPLHF

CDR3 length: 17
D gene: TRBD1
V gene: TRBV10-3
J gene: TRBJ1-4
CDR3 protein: CAISESKTGTVNEKLFF

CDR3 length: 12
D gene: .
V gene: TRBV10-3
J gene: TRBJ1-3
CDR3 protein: CAISEVQNTIYF

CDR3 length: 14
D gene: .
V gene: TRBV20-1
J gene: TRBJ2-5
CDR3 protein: CSSTGTPRAETQYF

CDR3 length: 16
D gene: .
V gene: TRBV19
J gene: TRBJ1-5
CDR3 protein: CASSIYRTDSNQPQHF

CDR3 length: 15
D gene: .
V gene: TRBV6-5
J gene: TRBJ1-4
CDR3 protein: CASSPYTALNEKLFF

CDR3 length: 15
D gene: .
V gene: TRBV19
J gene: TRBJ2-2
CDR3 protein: CASGEGHIGTGELFF

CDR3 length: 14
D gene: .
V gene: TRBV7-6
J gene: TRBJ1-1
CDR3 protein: CASGPVGGSTEAFF

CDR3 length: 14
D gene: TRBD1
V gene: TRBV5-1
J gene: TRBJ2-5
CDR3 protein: CASTGTGVKETQYF

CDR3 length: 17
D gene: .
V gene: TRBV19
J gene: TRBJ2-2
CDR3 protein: CASSIGGGRTNTGELFF

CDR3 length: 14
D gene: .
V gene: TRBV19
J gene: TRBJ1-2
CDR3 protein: CASSIAGISYGYTF

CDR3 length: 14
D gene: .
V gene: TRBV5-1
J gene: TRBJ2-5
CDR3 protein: CASSQVDGEETQYF

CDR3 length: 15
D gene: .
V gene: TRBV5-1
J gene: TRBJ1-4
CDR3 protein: CASSLANGPNEKLFF

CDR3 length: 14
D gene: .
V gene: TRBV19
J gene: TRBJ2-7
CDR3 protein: CASSMRVDSYEQYF

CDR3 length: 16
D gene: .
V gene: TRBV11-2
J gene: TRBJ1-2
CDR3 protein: CASSLDMKGVNYGYTF

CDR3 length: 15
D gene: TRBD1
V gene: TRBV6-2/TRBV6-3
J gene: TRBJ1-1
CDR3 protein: CASRNAGTGHTEAFF

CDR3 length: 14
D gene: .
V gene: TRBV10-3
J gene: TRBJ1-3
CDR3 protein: CATSGLGPGNTIYF

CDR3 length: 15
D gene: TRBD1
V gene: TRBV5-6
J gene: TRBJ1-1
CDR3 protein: CASSIKGQLNTEAFF

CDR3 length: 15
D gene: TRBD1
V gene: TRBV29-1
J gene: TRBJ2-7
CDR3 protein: CSVEGPGTVSYEQYF

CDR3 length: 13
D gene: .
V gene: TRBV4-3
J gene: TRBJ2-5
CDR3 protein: CASSQDYGETQYF

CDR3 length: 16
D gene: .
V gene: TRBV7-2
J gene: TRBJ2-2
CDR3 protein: CASSPHSRANTGELFF

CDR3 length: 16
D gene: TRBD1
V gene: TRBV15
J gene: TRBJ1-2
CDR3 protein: CATSRYDGQVDYGYTF

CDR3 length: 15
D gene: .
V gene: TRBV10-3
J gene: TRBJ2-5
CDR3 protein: CAISESSALQETQYF